This TCR beta chain was documented in a study of blood T cell repertoires in COVID-19. In the study overall: Collection of acute and convalescent COVID-19 samples took place in the United States, Italy and Spain. Nucleic acid was either cDNA or gDNA, and it came from T cells, B-cell-depleted T cells, or PBMCs.

Authors' processing steps: Nucleated cell number was recorded as an estimate derived from reference gene primer amplification. Here immunoSEQ multiplex PCR was the method, and the copy in TCRdb shows in-frame clones only, minus some. V, J and clone size were drawn from that table, and D and trimming were deduced from the DNA. The sample lists under 150,000 clones, approximately 77% occurring once. J was trimmed by 7 bases and V by 4 bases; bases with no gene match: 2. The CDR3 extends over 13 amino acids. The V gene's germline CDR1 is KGHDR and CDR2 SFDVKD. Input material: peripheral blood. This sequence originates from a man at least 80 years old with acute or convalescent COVID-19. The chain couples TRBV24-1 to TRBJ1-5; 8 bases line up with TRBD1. CDR3 amino acids: CATSDRGQQPQHF. CDR3 DNA: TGTGCCACCAGTGACAGGGGGCAACAGCCCCAGCATTTT.